This is a list of T cell receptor beta chains from one sample in a study of blood T cells in healthy people across ages. MiXCR, run by TCRdb on the 5' RACE reads, gives a single entry per CDR3 protein. The data hold about 1,800,000 distinct CDR3 sequences, with roughly 30% observed a single time. Material: blood. The receptor source for this set is a young woman in good health. CDR3s include the opening cysteine and the closing phenylalanine or tryptophan. D genes are given only for firm matches. Clone size is shown for a subset of rows, as once, few, many or a class of expanded clone.

15 | TRBJ2-1 | few | TRBV15 | NA | CATSRVRSVMDEQFF | TGTGCCACCAGCAGAGTTCGCAGCGTCATGGATGAGCAGTTCTTC
13 | TRBJ2-4 | NA | TRBV2 | NA | CASTEVAKNIQYF | TGTGCCAGCACGGAGGTCGCCAAAAACATTCAGTACTTC
12 | TRBJ2-7 | NA | TRBV28 | NA | CAGSVNRNEQYF | TGTGCCGGCAGTGTGAACAGAAACGAGCAGTACTTC
16 | TRBJ1-6 | NA | TRBV30 | TRBD1 | CAWSVDRSSYNSPLHF | TGTGCCTGGAGTGTGGACAGGAGCTCCTATAATTCACCCCTCCACTTT
14 | TRBJ2-2 | few | TRBV27 | NA | CASSSGRSPGELFF | TGTGCCAGCAGTTCGGGGCGGTCCCCCGGGGAGCTGTTTTTT
12 | TRBJ1-2 | NA | TRBV29-1 | NA | CSVDFQGNGYTF | TGCAGCGTTGACTTCCAAGGGAATGGCTACACCTTC
15 | TRBJ2-7 | NA | TRBV3-1 | NA | CASSPVAGASYEQYF | TGTGCCAGCAGCCCAGTTGCGGGGGCCTCCTACGAGCAGTACTTC
16 | TRBJ2-1 | NA | TRBV4-3 | TRBD2 | CASSQDTSGSGREQFF | TGCGCCAGCAGCCAAGATACTAGCGGGAGTGGACGTGAGCAGTTCTTC
16 | TRBJ2-3 | few | TRBV7-8 | NA | CASSLGSGGISYTQYF | TGTGCCAGCAGCTTAGGTTCCGGCGGCATATCGTATACGCAGTATTTT
16 | TRBJ2-7 | NA | TRBV20-1 | NA | CSASPLRRSSYNEQYF | TGCAGTGCTAGTCCCCTGAGGCGGAGCTCCTACAATGAGCAGTACTTC
15 | TRBJ1-1 | few | TRBV2 | TRBD1 | CASSGMGTANTEAFF | TGTGCCAGCAGTGGGATGGGGACAGCGAACACTGAAGCTTTCTTT
16 | TRBJ2-1 | few | TRBV20-1 | TRBD2 | CSARGFGGAQGNEQFF | TGCAGTGCTAGGGGATTCGGGGGGGCCCAGGGCAATGAGCAGTTCTTC
13 | TRBJ1-4 | few | TRBV3-1 | NA | CASTGRVVEKLFF | TGTGCCAGCACGGGCAGGGTGGTAGAAAAACTGTTTTTT
13 | TRBJ1-1 | few | TRBV4-2 | NA | CASSQIPGTEAFF | TGTGCCAGCAGCCAAATCCCGGGGACTGAAGCTTTCTTT
14 | TRBJ2-7 | many | TRBV15 | TRBD2 | CATSSSGLASEQYF | TGTGCCACCAGCTCCTCGGGACTAGCGTCAGAGCAGTACTTC
18 | TRBJ2-7 | few | TRBV7-2 | TRBD2 | CASSYTGTSGSRGYEQYF | TGTGCCAGCAGCTACACCGGGACTAGCGGGAGTCGGGGCTACGAGCAGTACTTC
14 | TRBJ1-2 | many | TRBV7-9 | NA | CASSLETPTYGYTF | TGTGCCAGCAGCTTAGAGACTCCCACCTATGGCTACACCTTC
15 | TRBJ1-4 | NA | TRBV21-1 | NA | CASRSPPNRYEKLFF | TGTGCCAGCAGGAGCCCCCCTAATAGATATGAAAAACTGTTTTTT
15 | TRBJ2-3 | NA | TRBV27 | NA | CASSLSGVNTDTQYF | TGTGCCAGCAGTTTATCCGGGGTGAACACAGATACGCAGTATTTT
15 | TRBJ2-7 | few | TRBV27 | TRBD1 | CAISSSGTGSYEQYF | TGTGCCATCAGTTCATCCGGGACAGGATCCTACGAGCAGTACTTC
17 | TRBJ2-1 | many | TRBV27 | TRBD2 | CASCRTGLAGGRREQFF | TGTGCCAGCTGCCGGACCGGACTAGCGGGGGGGCGGCGTGAGCAGTTCTTC
13 | TRBJ2-1 | NA | TRBV7-9 | NA | CASSLVVENEQFF | TGTGCCAGCAGCTTAGTGGTAGAAAATGAGCAGTTCTTC
13 | TRBJ2-7 | NA | TRBV7-2 | NA | CASSLLAAVEQYF | TGTGCCAGCAGCTTACTTGCGGCCGTGGAGCAGTACTTC
14 | TRBJ2-1 | NA | TRBV11-2 | NA | CASTQRGFYNEQFF | TGTGCCAGCACTCAAAGGGGCTTTTACAATGAGCAGTTCTTC
16 | TRBJ1-2 | few | TRBV27 | TRBD1 | CASSITGQGGYYGYTF | TGTGCCAGCAGTATAACGGGACAGGGGGGTTACTATGGCTACACCTTC
16 | TRBJ1-1 | NA | TRBV7-9 | TRBD1 | CASSLAGQGANTEAFF | TGTGCTAGCAGCTTAGCGGGACAGGGGGCAAACACTGAAGCTTTCTTT
14 | TRBJ2-7 | many | TRBV7-9 | NA | CASQASPSSYEQYF | TGTGCCAGCCAAGCTTCCCCAAGCTCCTACGAGCAGTACTTC
17 | TRBJ2-2 | NA | TRBV7-9 | TRBD2 | CASSKPRASGKTGELFF | TGTGCCAGCAGCAAACCTCGGGCTAGCGGGAAGACCGGGGAGCTGTTTTTT
14 | TRBJ2-1 | NA | TRBV2 | NA | CATRPHVTYNEQFF | TGTGCCACCCGACCACACGTTACCTACAATGAGCAGTTCTTC
16 | TRBJ2-6 | NA | TRBV19 | TRBD1 | CASSHITGVGANVLTF | TGTGCCAGTAGCCATATTACAGGGGTCGGGGCCAACGTCCTGACTTTC
15 | TRBJ2-7 | many | TRBV28 | NA | CASRRRGAFYYEQYF | TGTGCCAGCAGACGACGCGGAGCCTTCTACTACGAGCAGTACTTC
14 | TRBJ1-1 | few | TRBV12-3/TRBV12-4 | NA | CASSWQESNTEAFF | TGTGCCAGCAGTTGGCAGGAGTCGAACACTGAAGCTTTCTTT
14 | TRBJ2-3 | NA | TRBV9 | TRBD2 | CASSREGITDTQYF | TGTGCCAGCAGCCGGGAGGGGATCACAGATACGCAGTATTTT
14 | TRBJ1-2 | NA | TRBV5-1 | NA | CASRESGIFDGYTF | TGCGCCAGCCGCGAATCGGGGATTTTTGATGGCTACACCTTC
14 | TRBJ2-5 | few | TRBV28 | NA | CASRSGDYQETQYF | TGTGCCAGCAGGTCTGGGGACTACCAAGAGACCCAGTACTTC
14 | TRBJ2-7 | NA | TRBV20-1 | TRBD1 | CSAAPGQSLYEQYF | TGCAGTGCAGCACCGGGACAGTCTCTCTACGAGCAGTACTTC
14 | TRBJ1-5 | NA | TRBV6-5 | NA | CASSRPGPNQPQHF | TGTGCCAGCAGTAGGCCCGGGCCAAATCAGCCCCAGCATTTT
15 | TRBJ1-1 | NA | TRBV7-6 | TRBD1 | CASSPPGTGGTEAFF | TGTGCCAGCAGCCCCCCCGGGACAGGGGGCACTGAAGCTTTCTTT
14 | TRBJ2-1 | many | TRBV15 | TRBD2 | CATSRPGTSGQQFF | TGTGCCACCAGCAGACCCGGGACTAGCGGGCAGCAGTTCTTC
12 | TRBJ2-2 | NA | TRBV29-1 | NA | CSVEPYTGELFF | TGCAGCGTTGAACCATACACTGGGGAGCTGTTTTTT
16 | TRBJ2-1 | many | TRBV6-5 | NA | CASSSSPAQFYNEQFF | TGTGCCAGCAGTTCATCGCCAGCGCAATTCTACAATGAGCAGTTCTTC
14 | TRBJ2-1 | many | TRBV28 | NA | CASSSGSQYNEQFF | TGTGCCAGCAGTTCCGGGTCACAGTACAATGAGCAGTTCTTC
13 | TRBJ2-5 | NA | TRBV24-1 | NA | CATSERWKETQYF | TGTGCCACCAGTGAGAGGTGGAAGGAGACCCAGTACTTC
14 | TRBJ2-3 | few | TRBV7-2 | NA | CASSHETSTDTQYF | TGTGCCAGCAGCCATGAGACCTCTACAGATACGCAGTATTTT
13 | TRBJ1-1 | many | TRBV28 | NA | CASSLPGITEAFF | TGTGCCAGCAGTTTACCTGGGATCACTGAAGCTTTCTTT
16 | TRBJ2-3 | few | TRBV10-1 | TRBD2 | CASSDLAGDFTDTQYF | TGCGCCAGCAGTGACCTAGCGGGAGATTTCACAGATACGCAGTATTTT
15 | TRBJ1-5 | NA | TRBV30 | TRBD1 | CAWSAQGAPNQPQHF | TGTGCCTGGAGCGCCCAGGGGGCCCCAAATCAGCCCCAGCATTTT
14 | TRBJ2-5 | few | TRBV28 | NA | CASRVTGSTETQYF | TGTGCCAGCAGAGTAACGGGGTCAACAGAGACCCAGTACTTC
16 | TRBJ1-3 | NA | TRBV20-1 | NA | CSARDSVRELGNTIYF | TGCAGTGCTAGAGATTCGGTCAGGGAACTCGGAAACACCATATATTTT
16 | TRBJ2-1 | few | TRBV24-1 | NA | CATSNPGSGPGDEQFF | TGTGCCACCAGTAACCCCGGGAGCGGGCCGGGGGATGAGCAGTTCTTC
15 | TRBJ2-7 | few | TRBV2 | NA | CASNRAGPLSYEQYF | TGTGCCAGCAATCGGGCAGGGCCACTCTCCTACGAGCAGTACTTC
15 | TRBJ1-5 | once | TRBV18 | TRBD1 | CASSPGQGVLQPQHF | TGTGCCAGCTCACCGGGACAGGGGGTTTTGCAGCCCCAGCATTTT
17 | TRBJ1-2 | few | TRBV6-5 | TRBD1 | CASSYLLQGAGVYGYTF | TGTGCCAGCAGTTACCTGCTACAGGGGGCGGGAGTATATGGCTACACCTTC
16 | TRBJ2-3 | few | TRBV4-3 | TRBD2 | CASSQVAGGARDTQYF | TGCGCCAGCAGCCAAGTGGCGGGAGGCGCCAGGGATACGCAGTATTTT
19 | TRBJ2-7 | NA | TRBV14 | NA | CASSQFSGGRPAGTYEQYF | TGTGCCAGCAGCCAATTCTCAGGGGGGCGTCCTGCCGGAACCTACGAGCAGTACTTC